This is a list of T cell receptor beta chains from one sample in a study of blood T cell repertoires in COVID-19. Profiling relied on immunoSEQ multiplex PCR, and the TCRdb table lists in-frame clones only, not all of them. The sample includes roughly 140,000 clones, 70% to 90% seen only once; the top ten take roughly 6.2%. Sequenced: PBMCs or T cells enriched from blood (not recorded which). These receptor sequences come from a woman aged 40 to 50 who had recovered from COVID-19. Each CDR3 is given with its conserved first and last residue. Fields, in order: V gene, J gene, clone size, D gene, CDR3 protein, CDR3 DNA. A D gene is named only where the DNA matches it firmly. Only part of the rows carry a size: once, few, many, or a class if the clone is expanded.

v_gene: TRBV12-5
j_gene: TRBJ2-3
abundance: -
d_gene: -
CDR3aa: CASGLTTGTVSTDTQYF
CDR3nt: TGTGCTAGTGGTTTGACAACCGGGACTGTGAGCACAGATACGCAGTATTTT

v_gene: TRBV12-3/TRBV12-4
j_gene: TRBJ2-7
abundance: -
d_gene: -
CDR3aa: CASSFEQPHEQYF
CDR3nt: TGTGCCAGCAGTTTTGAGCAACCCCACGAGCAGTACTTC

v_gene: TRBV4-1
j_gene: TRBJ2-5
abundance: -
d_gene: -
CDR3aa: CASSHEPVGETQYF
CDR3nt: TGCGCCAGCAGCCATGAACCGGTTGGAGAGACCCAGTACTTC

v_gene: TRBV11-2
j_gene: TRBJ1-4
abundance: -
d_gene: -
CDR3aa: CASTSGGAREKLFF
CDR3nt: TGTGCCAGCACCTCGGGGGGGGCGAGGGAAAAACTGTTTTTT

v_gene: TRBV29-1
j_gene: TRBJ1-2
abundance: -
d_gene: TRBD1
CDR3aa: CSVVRDSSGYTF
CDR3nt: TGCAGCGTTGTACGGGACAGCTCTGGCTACACCTTC

v_gene: TRBV12-3/TRBV12-4
j_gene: TRBJ1-1
abundance: -
d_gene: -
CDR3aa: CASSPLGNTEAFF
CDR3nt: TGTGCCAGCAGCCCCCTAGGCAACACTGAAGCTTTCTTT

v_gene: TRBV12-3/TRBV12-4
j_gene: TRBJ1-1
abundance: -
d_gene: -
CDR3aa: CASSFHRRTEAFF
CDR3nt: TGTGCCAGCAGTTTTCACAGAAGGACTGAAGCTTTCTTT

v_gene: TRBV14
j_gene: TRBJ2-1
abundance: -
d_gene: -
CDR3aa: CASSRAPHNEQFF
CDR3nt: TGTGCCAGCAGCCGGGCCCCCCACAATGAGCAGTTCTTC

v_gene: TRBV2
j_gene: TRBJ2-2
abundance: -
d_gene: -
CDR3aa: CASSGGITGELFF
CDR3nt: TGTGCCAGCAGTGGAGGGATCACCGGGGAGCTGTTTTTT

v_gene: TRBV7-7
j_gene: TRBJ2-3
abundance: -
d_gene: -
CDR3aa: CASGPLAESTDTQYF
CDR3nt: TGTGCTAGCGGCCCGTTAGCGGAGTCCACAGATACGCAGTATTTT

v_gene: TRBV19
j_gene: TRBJ2-1
abundance: many
d_gene: TRBD2
CDR3aa: CASSMTSGRAPEQFF
CDR3nt: TGTGCCAGTAGCATGACTAGCGGGAGGGCCCCTGAGCAGTTCTTC

v_gene: TRBV19
j_gene: TRBJ1-2
abundance: -
d_gene: TRBD1
CDR3aa: CASRTGGSWGYTF
CDR3nt: TGTGCCAGTAGGACAGGGGGCTCGTGGGGCTACACCTTC

v_gene: TRBV7-9
j_gene: TRBJ1-3
abundance: -
d_gene: -
CDR3aa: CASTLLRNTIYF
CDR3nt: TGTGCCAGCACCCTTCTTCGAAACACCATATATTTT

v_gene: TRBV29-1
j_gene: TRBJ2-2
abundance: -
d_gene: -
CDR3aa: CSVEAGSGELFF
CDR3nt: TGCAGCGTTGAGGCGGGATCCGGGGAGCTGTTTTTT

v_gene: TRBV23-1
j_gene: TRBJ1-4
abundance: few
d_gene: -
CDR3aa: CASSQLRRGAVANEKLFF
CDR3nt: TGCGCCAGCAGCCAACTACGCCGGGGGGCGGTCGCTAATGAAAAACTGTTTTTT

v_gene: TRBV7-9
j_gene: TRBJ2-1
abundance: once
d_gene: TRBD2
CDR3aa: CASNPLAGGRSEQFF
CDR3nt: TGTGCCAGCAATCCCCTAGCGGGAGGGCGCAGTGAGCAGTTCTTC

v_gene: TRBV14
j_gene: TRBJ2-1
abundance: -
d_gene: -
CDR3aa: CASSQGPGLTFPEQFF
CDR3nt: TGTGCCAGCAGCCAAGGCCCAGGGTTGACGTTCCCTGAGCAGTTCTTC

v_gene: TRBV9
j_gene: TRBJ2-7
abundance: -
d_gene: -
CDR3aa: CASSVTGDTGEQYF
CDR3nt: TGTGCCAGCAGCGTTACGGGAGATACTGGCGAGCAGTACTTC

v_gene: TRBV27
j_gene: TRBJ2-7
abundance: -
d_gene: TRBD2
CDR3aa: CASSTRLAALYEQYF
CDR3nt: TGTGCCAGCAGTACTAGACTAGCGGCCTTATACGAGCAGTACTTC

v_gene: TRBV5-1
j_gene: TRBJ2-7
abundance: -
d_gene: TRBD1
CDR3aa: CASSMSPGQGVREQYF
CDR3nt: TGCGCCAGCAGTATGTCCCCGGGACAGGGGGTGAGGGAGCAGTACTTC

v_gene: TRBV10-3
j_gene: TRBJ2-6
abundance: -
d_gene: -
CDR3aa: CAISESKGVISGANVLTF
CDR3nt: TGTGCCATCAGTGAGTCGAAAGGGGTAATCTCTGGGGCCAACGTCCTGACTTTC

v_gene: TRBV2
j_gene: TRBJ1-5
abundance: -
d_gene: TRBD1
CDR3aa: CASSDNRGRGQPQHF
CDR3nt: TGTGCCAGCAGTGATAACAGGGGGCGTGGACAGCCCCAGCATTTT

v_gene: TRBV30
j_gene: TRBJ2-1
abundance: -
d_gene: -
CDR3aa: CAWSVRLSWNEQFF
CDR3nt: TGTGCCTGGAGTGTACGACTATCCTGGAATGAGCAGTTCTTC

v_gene: TRBV28
j_gene: TRBJ2-2
abundance: -
d_gene: -
CDR3aa: CASSPNTGELFF
CDR3nt: TGTGCCAGCAGTCCTAACACCGGGGAGCTGTTTTTT

v_gene: TRBV7-3
j_gene: TRBJ2-2
abundance: many
d_gene: TRBD2
CDR3aa: CASSKNGGLAGSGELFF
CDR3nt: TGTGCCAGCAGCAAAAACGGCGGACTAGCGGGAAGCGGGGAGCTGTTTTTT

v_gene: TRBV4-1
j_gene: TRBJ1-3
abundance: few
d_gene: TRBD1
CDR3aa: CASSQTGGVFGNTIYF
CDR3nt: TGCGCCAGCAGCCAAACAGGGGGAGTCTTTGGAAACACCATATATTTT

v_gene: TRBV4-2
j_gene: TRBJ2-1
abundance: -
d_gene: -
CDR3aa: CASSQDTRDGNEQFF
CDR3nt: TGTGCCAGCAGCCAAGATACTAGGGATGGCAATGAGCAGTTCTTC

v_gene: TRBV5-1
j_gene: TRBJ1-3
abundance: -
d_gene: -
CDR3aa: CASSLVQASSGNTIYF
CDR3nt: TGCGCCAGCAGCTTGGTACAGGCCAGCTCTGGAAACACCATATATTTT

v_gene: TRBV3-1/TRBV3-2
j_gene: TRBJ2-7
abundance: few
d_gene: -
CDR3aa: CASSPDSSAQYF
CDR3nt: TGTGCCAGCAGCCCCGACTCATCCGCGCAGTACTTC

v_gene: TRBV9
j_gene: TRBJ1-1
abundance: -
d_gene: TRBD1
CDR3aa: CASSLGGGNTEAFF
CDR3nt: TGTGCCAGCAGCCTCGGAGGGGGCAACACTGAAGCTTTCTTT

v_gene: TRBV19
j_gene: TRBJ2-7
abundance: -
d_gene: TRBD2
CDR3aa: CASRTRGSLHYEQYF
CDR3nt: TGTGCCAGTAGGACCCGCGGGAGTCTCCATTACGAGCAGTACTTC

v_gene: TRBV5-1
j_gene: TRBJ2-1
abundance: few
d_gene: TRBD2
CDR3aa: CASSLEAGGIYNEQFF
CDR3nt: TGCGCCAGCAGCTTGGAGGCGGGGGGGATCTACAATGAGCAGTTCTTC

v_gene: TRBV3-1/TRBV3-2
j_gene: TRBJ1-3
abundance: -
d_gene: -
CDR3aa: CASSSWERSGNTIYF
CDR3nt: TGTGCCAGCAGTTCTTGGGAGAGGTCTGGAAACACCATATATTTT

v_gene: TRBV14
j_gene: TRBJ1-3
abundance: -
d_gene: -
CDR3aa: CASSQLSSGNTIYF
CDR3nt: TGTGCCAGCAGCCAACTCAGCTCTGGAAACACCATATATTTT

v_gene: TRBV7-2
j_gene: TRBJ1-2
abundance: -
d_gene: -
CDR3aa: CASSLPVNYGYTF
CDR3nt: TGTGCCAGCAGCTTACCAGTAAACTATGGCTACACCTTC

v_gene: TRBV19
j_gene: TRBJ1-1
abundance: -
d_gene: -
CDR3aa: CASSIGGGTTEAFF
CDR3nt: TGTGCCAGTAGTATAGGGGGGGGGACCACTGAAGCTTTCTTT

v_gene: TRBV2
j_gene: TRBJ2-7
abundance: -
d_gene: -
CDR3aa: CASSDLVFSLGYEQYF
CDR3nt: TGTGCCAGCAGTGACCTAGTCTTTTCCCTGGGTTACGAGCAGTACTTC

v_gene: TRBV5-1
j_gene: TRBJ2-2
abundance: -
d_gene: TRBD2
CDR3aa: CASRKGGAGELFF
CDR3nt: TGCGCCAGCCGTAAGGGAGGGGCCGGGGAGCTGTTTTTT

v_gene: TRBV5-6
j_gene: TRBJ2-1
abundance: -
d_gene: -
CDR3aa: CASIRGPYNEQFF
CDR3nt: TGTGCCAGCATAAGAGGGCCCTACAATGAGCAGTTCTTC

v_gene: TRBV9
j_gene: TRBJ2-6
abundance: -
d_gene: TRBD2
CDR3aa: CAGEGPGANVLTF
CDR3nt: TGTGCCGGGGAGGGGCCTGGGGCCAACGTCCTGACTTTC

v_gene: TRBV5-1
j_gene: TRBJ2-2
abundance: -
d_gene: -
CDR3aa: CASSDIPGGELFF
CDR3nt: TGCGCCAGCAGCGATATACCGGGCGGGGAGCTGTTTTTT

v_gene: TRBV5-4
j_gene: TRBJ1-3
abundance: -
d_gene: -
CDR3aa: CASSLAGGRGSGNTIYF
CDR3nt: TGTGCCAGCAGCTTGGCCGGGGGGCGCGGTTCTGGAAACACCATATATTTT

v_gene: TRBV19
j_gene: TRBJ1-1
abundance: -
d_gene: TRBD1
CDR3aa: CATNPGTGSTEAFF
CDR3nt: TGTGCCACCAACCCCGGGACAGGGAGCACTGAAGCTTTCTTT

v_gene: TRBV25-1
j_gene: TRBJ2-1
abundance: -
d_gene: TRBD2
CDR3aa: CASNGGAPGLAFFGEQFF
CDR3nt: TGTGCCAGTAACGGGGGGGCTCCGGGACTAGCTTTCTTCGGGGAGCAGTTCTTC

v_gene: TRBV11-2
j_gene: TRBJ1-2
abundance: -
d_gene: TRBD1
CDR3aa: CASRSLTGRTYGYTF
CDR3nt: TGTGCCAGCAGATCCTTGACAGGGAGGACGTATGGCTACACCTTC

v_gene: TRBV6-5
j_gene: TRBJ1-5
abundance: -
d_gene: -
CDR3aa: CASIWAQGSNQPQHF
CDR3nt: TGTGCCAGCATCTGGGCTCAGGGAAGCAATCAGCCCCAGCATTTT

v_gene: TRBV27
j_gene: TRBJ1-5
abundance: -
d_gene: -
CDR3aa: CASSLAHTNQPQHF
CDR3nt: TGTGCCAGCAGCCTAGCCCATACTAATCAGCCCCAGCATTTT

v_gene: TRBV10-3
j_gene: TRBJ2-2
abundance: -
d_gene: TRBD2
CDR3aa: CAISLAGGGTGELFF
CDR3nt: TGTGCCATCAGTCTAGCGGGAGGAGGGACCGGGGAGCTGTTTTTT

v_gene: TRBV19
j_gene: TRBJ2-7
abundance: -
d_gene: -
CDR3aa: CASGGSLYEQYF
CDR3nt: TGTGCCAGTGGGGGGTCGCTCTACGAGCAGTACTTC